Presented here are 27 T cell receptor beta chains from one specimen sequenced in a study of blood T cell repertoires in COVID-19. The method was immunoSEQ multiplex PCR; TCRdb's version includes in-frame clones alone and lacks a portion of them. The table lists about 47,000 clones, approximately 89% of them singletons. Sequencing input: peripheral blood. Receptors were obtained from a man at least 80 years old with active or convalescent COVID-19.

The rearrangement joins TRBV9 to TRBJ2-7; 11 positions agree with TRBD2. There are 17 residues in the CDR3. The junction had 12 bases not matched to a gene; V was cut back by 5 bases and J by 2 bases. The germline V gene encodes CDR1 SGDLS and CDR2 YYNGEE. The CDR3 region is CASSVGLAGGLTYEQYF. The DNA of the CDR3 is TGTGCCAGCAGTGTGGGGCTAGCGGGGGGATTAACCTACGAGCAGTACTTC.

This clone appeared once. The genes are TRBV6-2 or TRBV6-3 and TRBJ1-5; TRBD1 is a possible D gene (6 bases). CDR3 length: 14 residues. Per germline, CDR1 MNHEY and CDR2 SVGEGT. V was trimmed by 5 bases and J by 6 bases, leaving 14 bases between them. This chain's CDR3 is CASSQTGESQPQHF. In nucleotides, the CDR3 is TGTGCCAGCAGTCAGACAGGCGAGAGTCAGCCCCAGCATTTT.

This chain links TRBV18 with TRBJ2-7; D uncertain. The V end was cut by 4 bases, the J end by 2 bases, with 6 bases between. This CDR3 comprises 12 residues. The germline gives CDR1 KGHSH, CDR2 LQKENI. This CDR3 is CASSRPPYEQYF. CDR3 DNA: TGTGCCAGCTCACGGCCCCCCTACGAGCAGTACTTC.

The chain carries TRBV11-2 and TRBJ2-1; 11 nucleotides line up with TRBD2. The germline CDR1 and CDR2 sequences are SGHAT and FQNNGV. This CDR3 spans 18 amino acids. The V and J ends lost 3 bases and 7 bases, in that order; junction bases with no gene match: 14. CDR3 DNA sequence: TGTGCCAGCAGCTTGGAGGAGGCCTGGACTAGCGGGTTAAATGAGCAGTTCTTC. It is translated as CASSLEEAWTSGLNEQFF.

V gene TRBV27 combines with J gene TRBJ1-6, with D possibly matching TRBD1 (5 bases). Between the trimmed V and J ends, which lost 2 bases and 5 bases, there was a span of 22 bases. In germline, CDR1 is MNHEY, CDR2 SMNVEV (reference sequence). The CDR3 totals 19 residues. In DNA, the CDR3 is TGTGCCAGCAGTTTAAGGAACAGACAGACAGCGAAAGATAATTCACCCCTCCACTTT. Translated: CASSLRNRQTAKDNSPLHF.

There are a few counts of this clone. CDR3: CASSLKGTGVGEQYF. As DNA, the CDR3 is TGTGCCAGCAGCTTGAAAGGGACAGGGGTTGGGGAGCAGTACTTC. The chain carries TRBV5-5 and TRBJ2-7, with 10 bases that match TRBD1. The J segment lost 7 bases and the V segment lost 1 base, leaving 8 bases of the junction unmatched. The CDR3 has 15 residues. Germline V lookup: CDR1 SGHKS, CDR2 YYEKEE (reference sequence).

The chain carries TRBV3-1 (or the pseudogene TRBV3-2) and TRBJ2-3; D not certain. V lost 0 bases and J lost 2, with 9 bases in between. Germline V lookup: CDR1 LGHDT, CDR2 YNNKEL (reference sequence). CDR3 length: 15 amino acids. CDR3 in DNA: TGTGCCAGCAGCCAAGATCCAGGTTACACAGATACGCAGTATTTT. It is translated as CASSQDPGYTDTQYF.

The rearrangement joins TRBV5-4 to TRBJ1-4; D perhaps matches TRBD1 (6 bases). The V and J ends lost 3 bases and 10 bases respectively, with 19 bases between them. Germline-derived CDR1 and CDR2 are SGHNT and YYREEE (reference sequence). The CDR3 is 15 residues long. This CDR3 reads CASSSWTAGLAKLFF. In DNA, the CDR3 is TGTGCCAGCAGCTCCTGGACAGCCGGCCTTGCAAAACTGTTTTTT.

The V gene is TRBV4-2, the J gene TRBJ2-5; weak D call: TRBD1 (5 bases). CDR3 size: 15 residues. Deletions cut 0 bases from V and 0 bases from J, with 8 bases between. Germline V gene lookup returns CDR1 LGHNA and CDR2 YNFKEQ. This CDR3 is CASSQEYRYQETQYF. The CDR3 DNA follows: TGTGCCAGCAGCCAAGAGTACAGGTACCAAGAGACCCAGTACTTC.

The rearrangement uses TRBV7-8 and TRBJ1-2; D is possibly TRBD1 (6 bases). Germline V gene lookup returns CDR1 SGHVS and CDR2 FQNEAQ. The germline V and J ends were trimmed by 1 base and 3 bases, with 12 bases remaining between them. This CDR3 contains 15 residues. The CDR3 is CASSLVQGLHYGYTF. The CDR3 region has the DNA TGTGCCAGCAGCTTAGTGCAGGGGCTGCACTATGGCTACACCTTC. Looking up the rest from reference TRBV7-8 and TRBJ1-2 gives the full variable domain: GAGVSQSPRYKVAKRGQDVALRCDPISGHVSLFWYQQALGQGPEFLTYFQNEAQLDKSGLPSDRFFAERPEGSVSTLKIQRTQQEDSAVYLCASSLVQGLHYGYTFGSGTRLTVV.

V and J are TRBV6-6 and TRBJ2-1; 13 bases fit TRBD2. CDR3 length: 15 residues. The V gene's germline CDR1 is MNHNY and CDR2 SVGAGI (reference sequence). Losses at the gene ends were 0 bases for V and 7 bases for J; bases not matched to a gene: 0. CDR3 sequence (DNA): TGTGCCAGCAGTTACTCACTAGCGGGGGGGAATGAGCAGTTCTTC. This sequence encodes CASSYSLAGGNEQFF.

As for this clone: The sample holds other DNA sequences that translate to the same CDR3. The chain combines TRBV7-2 with TRBJ1-5; TRBD1 matches 8 bases. The J segment lost 0 bases and the V segment lost 3 bases, leaving 1 base of the junction unmatched. CDR1 is SGHTA, CDR2 FQGNSA, per germline. The CDR3 has 15 residues. Here the CDR3 reads CASSLTGVSNQPQHF. The CDR3 DNA reads TGTGCCAGCAGCTTGACAGGGGTTAGCAATCAGCCCCAGCATTTT.

This clone was detected only once. The V gene is TRBV6-2 or TRBV6-3, the J gene TRBJ2-1; 10 bases align to TRBD2. The CDR3 contains 18 residues. Germline lookup yields CDR1 MNHEY and CDR2 SVGEGT. The V gene end was trimmed by 6 bases and the J gene end by 1 base; junction bases not matched to a gene: 12. This CDR3 reads CASSPGLTSGLSYNEQFF. Written as DNA, the CDR3 is TGTGCCAGCAGCCCCGGTTTGACTAGCGGGTTATCCTACAATGAGCAGTTCTTC.

This clone was counted once. The chain couples TRBV4-3 to TRBJ2-2; the D is unclear. CDR3 length: 13 amino acids. In germline, CDR1 is LGHNA, CDR2 YSLEER. V lost 1 base, J lost 6 bases, and 6 bases lay in between. CDR3 residues: CASSQGGPGELFF. CDR3 nucleotides: TGCGCCAGCAGCCAAGGAGGTCCCGGGGAGCTGTTTTTT.

The gene calls are TRBV27 and TRBJ1-6; TRBD1 matches 7 bases. The germline gives CDR1 MNHEY, CDR2 SMNVEV (reference sequence). CDR3 length: 16 amino acids. Trimming at V came to 3 bases and at J to 0 bases, leaving 2 bases not matched to a gene. This CDR3 reads CASSFHRGSYNSPLHF. DNA of the CDR3: TGTGCCAGCAGTTTTCACAGGGGCTCCTATAATTCACCCCTCCACTTT.

The chain is built from TRBV20-1 and TRBJ2-3, with D possibly being TRBD2 (6 bases). Germline CDR1 is DFQATT and CDR2 is SNEGSKA (reference sequence). The length of the CDR3 is 19 residues. V shed 3 bases and J shed 0 bases, with 25 bases lying between them. CDR3 in DNA: TGCAGTGCTAGTGCCCCCTACTCGGCTAGCGCTTCTAGCACAGATACGCAGTATTTT. It yields the protein CSASAPYSASASSTDTQYF.

The V gene is TRBV19, the J gene TRBJ1-2, with D uncertain. The CDR3 is 16 amino acids. The V and J ends lost 0 bases and 6 bases respectively, with 17 bases between them. Looked up from germline, CDR1 is LNHDA and CDR2 is SQIVND (reference sequence). CDR3 amino acids: CASSIDVNILPDGYTF. CDR3 sequence (DNA): TGTGCCAGTAGTATAGACGTAAACATCCTTCCCGATGGCTACACCTTC. Drawing the rest from reference TRBV19 and TRBJ1-2, the complete variable domain is DGGITQSPKYLFRKEGQNVTLSCEQNLNHDAMYWYRQDPGQGLRLIYYSQIVNDFQKGDIAEGYSVSREKKESFPLTVTSAQKNPTAFYLCASSIDVNILPDGYTFGSGTRLTVV.

The CDR3 region is CAWSVGTGGIPQHF. In DNA form, the CDR3 reads TGTGCCTGGAGTGTCGGGACAGGGGGCATACCCCAGCATTTT. This chain connects TRBV30 to TRBJ1-5, with 12 bases matching TRBD1. The CDR3 runs to 14 residues. Germline V gene lookup returns CDR1 GTSNPN and CDR2 SVGIG (reference sequence). The V segment lost 0 bases and the J segment 10 bases; nucleotides outside the gene matches: 4.

The chain has TRBV30 and TRBJ1-1; 7 bases are a match to TRBD1. CDR3 length: 14 residues. CDR1 is GTSNPN and CDR2 is SVGIG in the germline V gene (reference sequence). After removal of 4 bases from V and 1 base from J, the junction contained 6 bases not matched to a gene. The CDR3 nucleotides read TGTGCCTGGAACAGGGGCCGGGAGAACACTGAAGCTTTCTTT. This gives the protein CAWNRGRENTEAFF.

V and J are TRBV28 and TRBJ1-5; weak D call: TRBD1 (6 bases). Trimming left V 6 bases short and J 2 bases short, with 17 bases between. Germline V gene lookup returns CDR1 MDHEN and CDR2 SYDVKM. CDR3 length: 16 residues. CDR3 in amino acids: CASSQRPTGGNQPQHF. Written as DNA, the CDR3 is TGTGCCAGCAGCCAACGGCCGACAGGCGGCAATCAGCCCCAGCATTTT.

The CDR3 coding sequence is TGTGCCAGCAGGGATAGCGGAAGAAGCACAGATACGCAGTATTTT. Amino acids: CASRDSGRSTDTQYF. The rearrangement joins TRBV28 to TRBJ2-3; D perhaps matches TRBD2 (6 bases). V shed 6 bases and J shed 0 bases, with 13 bases lying between them. The CDR3 runs to 15 residues. Germline-derived CDR1 and CDR2 are MDHEN and SYDVKM.

The V and J genes are TRBV27 and TRBJ2-7; TRBD2 matches 16 bases. The CDR3 has 20 residues. The germline CDR1 and CDR2 sequences are MNHEY and SMNVEV (reference sequence). J lost 1 base, V lost 4 bases, and 13 bases had no gene match. CDR3 region: CASSSGLAGGPRYRSYEQYF. The CDR3 nucleotides are TGTGCCAGCAGTTCGGGACTAGCGGGAGGGCCGAGGTATAGATCCTACGAGCAGTACTTC.

The chain recombines TRBV2 with TRBJ2-7; 7 bases agree with TRBD2. The V gene's germline CDR1 is SNHLY and CDR2 FYNNEI. J was trimmed by 1 base and V by 6 bases; bases with no gene match: 9. The CDR3 spans 15 residues. The chain's CDR3 is CASSQEAGASYEQYF. For the CDR3, the DNA is TGTGCCAGCAGCCAGGAGGCGGGAGCGTCCTACGAGCAGTACTTC. The whole variable domain, filled in from reference TRBV2 and TRBJ2-7, reads EPEVTQTPSHQVTQMGQEVILRCVPISNHLYFYWYRQILGQKVEFLVSFYNNEISEKSEIFDDQFSVERPDGSNFTLKIRSTKLEDSAMYFCASSQEAGASYEQYFGPGTRLTVT.

The J gene is TRBJ1-5, the V gene TRBV28; no definite D call. This CDR3 region has 14 residues. V dropped 5 bases and J dropped 4 bases, with 12 bases sitting between them. Germline V gene data show CDR1 as MDHEN and CDR2 as SYDVKM. CDR3 region: CASSPPGRNQPQHF. The CDR3 nucleotides read TGTGCCAGCAGTCCGCCAGGTCGGAATCAGCCCCAGCATTTT. Together with reference TRBV28 and TRBJ1-5, the CDR3 gives the full variable domain: DVKVTQSSRYLVKRTGEKVFLECVQDMDHENMFWYRQDPGLGLRLIYFSYDVKMKEKGDIPEGYSVSREKKERFSLILESASTNQTSMYLCASSPPGRNQPQHFGDGTRLSIL.

The chain is built from TRBV7-8 and TRBJ2-3; the D is unclear. The CDR3 covers 12 residues. V lost 5 bases and J 4 bases, leaving 7 bases between the germline ends. From germline, CDR1 is SGHVS and CDR2 FQNEAQ. The CDR3 region has the DNA TGTGCCAGCAGCCCCTTCGCAGATACGCAGTATTTT. Protein sequence: CASSPFADTQYF.

The chain recombines TRBV10-1 with TRBJ1-1; 7 bases agree with TRBD1. Germline trimming cut 3 bases from V and 0 bases from J; bases unmatched to any gene: 4. The CDR3 consists of 15 residues. The germline gives CDR1 WNHNN, CDR2 SYGVQD (reference sequence). This CDR3 is CASSDPGQMNTEAFF. The CDR3 coding sequence is TGCGCCAGCAGTGACCCGGGACAGATGAACACTGAAGCTTTCTTT.

Only a few counts were recorded for this clone. This chain connects TRBV5-1 to TRBJ2-7; TRBD1 aligns across 8 bases. Germline CDR1 SGHRS, CDR2 YFSETQ. The ends lost 2 bases at V and 4 bases at J; junction bases unmatched: 5. The length of the CDR3 is 14 residues. The CDR3 protein is CASSFQGAPYEQYF. As DNA, the CDR3 is TGCGCCAGCAGCTTTCAGGGGGCTCCATACGAGCAGTACTTC.